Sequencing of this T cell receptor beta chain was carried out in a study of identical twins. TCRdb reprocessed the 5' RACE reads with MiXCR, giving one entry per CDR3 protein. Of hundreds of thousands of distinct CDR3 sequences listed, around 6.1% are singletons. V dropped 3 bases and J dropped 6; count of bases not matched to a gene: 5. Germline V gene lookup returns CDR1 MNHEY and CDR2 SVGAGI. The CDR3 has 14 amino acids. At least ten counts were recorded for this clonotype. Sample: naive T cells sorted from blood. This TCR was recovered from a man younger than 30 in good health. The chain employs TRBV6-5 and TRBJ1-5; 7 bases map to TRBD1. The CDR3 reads CASSYNRGSQPQHF. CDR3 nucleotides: TGTGCCAGCAGTTATAACAGGGGAAGTCAGCCCCAGCATTTT.